This TCR beta chain was profiled in a study of T cell responses to AZD1222 COVID-19 vaccine. On the study more broadly: Investigators merged groups given second doses at roughly 4 or roughly 12 weeks. Findings of the study overall: Donors skewed white British and female; clonal diversity was possibly underestimated. Targets within unmutated variant regions were reportedly found for nearly half of spike-specific TCRs.

V lost 7 bases and J 2 bases, leaving 17 bases between the germline ends. There are 15 residues in the CDR3. Germline V CDR1 and CDR2: LNHDA, SQIVND (reference sequence). Method: immunoSEQ multiplex PCR; TCRdb's copy keeps in-frame clones and lacks some. The data contain 60,000 to 65,000 clones, less than 90% of them singletons. With regard to this clone: As yet, its antigen is unknown.

The TCR was taken from an adult in good health. The chain combines TRBV19 with TRBJ1-1, with D tentatively TRBD1 (5 bases). The sample here was peripheral blood, taken on day 0 of AZD1222 vaccination. In nucleotides, the CDR3 is TGTGCCAGTACCACTCCAGGGAGGGGCAACACTGAAGCTTTCTTT. It specifies CASTTPGRGNTEAFF.